Following are 15 T cell receptor beta chains from one sample sequenced in a study of blood T cells in healthy people across ages. Through a sample-barcoded 5' primer and a J-beta primer mix, a second PCR was run for about 6 to 12 cycles. TCRdb ran MiXCR on the 5' RACE reads and lists one entry per CDR3 protein. The sample lists 700,000 or so distinct CDR3 sequences; 22% were seen once. The sample taken for sequencing was blood. The receptors shown here come from a man between 65 and 85 years old in good health.

This chain links TRBV11-2 with TRBJ2-1; 10 positions match TRBD2. TRBJ2-7 explains the end of the DNA better; the J call may be wrong. Germline V lookup: CDR1 SGHAT, CDR2 FQNNGV. The CDR3 totals 15 residues. The CDR3 reads CASSQGLARHYEQYV. The CDR3 DNA sequence: TGTGCCAGCAGCCAGGGACTAGCGAGACACTACGAGCAGTACGTC.

The genes are TRBV7-9 and TRBJ2-3; TRBD1 matches at 7 bases. Germline trimming cut 5 bases from V and 2 bases from J; bases unmatched to any gene: 7. Germline V gene lookup returns CDR1 SEHNR and CDR2 FQNEAQ (reference sequence). The CDR3 length is 15 residues. This CDR3 reads CASSNTGAVTDTQYF. DNA of the CDR3: TGTGCCAGCAGCAATACAGGGGCTGTCACAGATACGCAGTATTTT.

This rearrangement joins TRBV7-9 to TRBJ2-1; no definite D call. V lost 5 bases and J 4 bases, leaving 15 bases between the germline ends. This CDR3 has 15 residues. The germline gives CDR1 SEHNR, CDR2 FQNEAQ (reference sequence). The CDR3 sequence is CASSLRTNFYNEQFF. CDR3 bases: TGTGCCAGCAGCCTTAGGACCAATTTTTACAATGAGCAGTTCTTC.

J is TRBJ1-2 and V is TRBV20-1; D not resolved. This CDR3 is 11 amino acids long. Trimming shortened V by 3 bases and J by 5 bases, and 7 bases separated the two germline ends. Germline values: CDR1 DFQATT, CDR2 SNEGSKA (reference sequence). CDR3 sequence (DNA): TGCAGTGCTAGCCCCCATTATGGCTACACCTTC. This codes for CSASPHYGYTF.

This chain joins TRBV29-1 and TRBJ2-3; 11 nucleotides agree with TRBD2. Unmatched junction bases numbered 5, after V lost 6 bases and J lost 0 bases. CDR3 size: 15 residues. Germline V lookup: CDR1 SQVTM, CDR2 ANQGSEA. CDR3 in amino acids: CSVTLAGASTDTQYF. The CDR3 nucleotides read TGCAGCGTAACACTAGCGGGGGCTAGCACAGATACGCAGTATTTT.

This clonotype has a handful of counts. V gene TRBV6-2 or TRBV6-3 combines with J gene TRBJ1-4; 7 positions agree with TRBD1. The CDR3 covers 17 residues. V shed 4 bases, J shed 0 bases, and the junction held 8 bases outside the gene matches. Germline V gene data show CDR1 as MNHEY and CDR2 as SVGEGT. This chain's CDR3 is CASSSLQGQSTNEKLFF. CDR3 DNA: TGTGCCAGCAGTTCGTTACAGGGACAGTCAACTAATGAAAAACTGTTTTTT.

This clonotype has a single count. The rearrangement joins TRBV3-1 to TRBJ2-1, with D perhaps given as TRBD1 or TRBD2 (5 bases each). Trimming shortened V by 5 bases and J by 3 bases, and 14 bases separated the two germline ends. Per the germline V gene, CDR1 is LGHDT and CDR2 is YNNKEL (reference sequence). There are 15 residues in the CDR3. The CDR3 loop is CASSWGTTIYNEQFF. The CDR3 DNA is TGTGCCAGCAGCTGGGGGACCACTATCTACAATGAGCAGTTCTTC.

This clonotype was seen a handful of times. V usage is TRBV2 and J usage is TRBJ1-5; D unclear. The V gene's germline CDR1 is SNHLY and CDR2 FYNNEI. The CDR3 extends over 16 amino acids. V was shortened by 4 bases and J by 0 bases, with 13 bases between the two germline ends. The CDR3 region is CASSGLDTHSNQPQHF. In DNA, the CDR3 is TGTGCCAGCAGTGGGTTAGACACCCATAGCAATCAGCCCCAGCATTTT. Full variable domain (outside the CDR3, taken from reference TRBV2 and TRBJ1-5): EPEVTQTPSHQVTQMGQEVILRCVPISNHLYFYWYRQILGQKVEFLVSFYNNEISEKSEIFDDQFSVERPDGSNFTLKIRSTKLEDSAMYFCASSGLDTHSNQPQHFGDGTRLSIL.

The J gene is TRBJ2-7, the V gene TRBV18; 9 bases align to TRBD2. The DNA end is a closer match to TRBJ2-1, so the J assignment may be wrong. CDR3 length: 15 residues. Germline CDR1 is KGHSH and CDR2 is LQKENI. CDR3 in amino acids: CASSPSSGNDNEQFF. The DNA for the CDR3 is TGTGCCAGCTCACCCTCTAGCGGGAACGACAATGAGCAGTTCTTC.

This clonotype turned up a few times. The chain has TRBV29-1 and TRBJ2-7; no definite D call. The better agreement between TRBJ2-1 and the DNA end casts doubt on the J call. The CDR3 loop spans 13 amino acids. The V gene's germline CDR1 is SQVTM and CDR2 ANQGSEA. The CDR3, as DNA: TGCAGCGGCGCGCTTCCAGGCCACAATGAGCAGTTCTTC. Translation gives CSGALPGHNEQFF.

This clonotype was counted between two and nine times. The genes are TRBV29-1 and TRBJ2-7; D is possibly TRBD1 (6 bases). The germline V gene encodes CDR1 SQVTM and CDR2 ANQGSEA. Trimming removed 7 bases at V and 7 bases at J, with 14 bases between. The CDR3 is made up of 11 amino acids. The DNA for the CDR3 is TGCAGCGCCGGGACACCTTGGGAGCAGTACGTC. Protein sequence: CSAGTPWEQYV.

The V call is TRBV6-5, the J call TRBJ1-6; unclear D gene. The germline V and J ends were trimmed by 6 bases and 10 bases, with 16 bases remaining between them. The CDR3 is 14 amino acids. Germline V gene sequence: CDR1 MNHEY, CDR2 SVGAGI. The CDR3 region is CASSSAPRESPLHF. The DNA of the CDR3 is TGTGCCAGCAGCTCGGCGCCGCGGGAATCACCCCTCCACTTT.

The gene calls are TRBV20-1 and TRBJ2-5; the D call may be TRBD1 or TRBD2 (5 bases each). V dropped 4 bases and J dropped 1 base, with 13 bases sitting between them. The V gene's germline CDR1 is DFQATT and CDR2 SNEGSKA (reference sequence). The CDR3 has 14 residues. Here the CDR3 reads CSATLPGRQETQYF. CDR3 DNA: TGCAGTGCTACCCTACCGGGGCGCCAAGAGACCCAGTACTTC.

This clonotype turned up a few times. The chain has TRBV5-1 and TRBJ2-5; 7 positions match TRBD1. After removal of 4 bases from V and 0 bases from J, the junction contained 6 bases not matched to a gene. This CDR3 spans 15 amino acids. Germline V gene lookup returns CDR1 SGHRS and CDR2 YFSETQ. The CDR3 region is CASSQDRYDQETQYF. The CDR3 DNA follows: TGCGCCAGCAGCCAGGACAGGTACGACCAAGAGACCCAGTACTTC.

The V call is TRBV6-1, the J call TRBJ2-3, with D possibly TRBD1 on 5 matching bases. This CDR3 region has 15 residues. V was pared by 0 bases and J by 1 base, with 8 bases between. Germline V lookup: CDR1 MNHNS, CDR2 SASEGT. This CDR3 reads CASSEAGVGTDTQYF. The CDR3 DNA reads TGTGCCAGCAGTGAAGCAGGGGTGGGCACAGATACGCAGTATTTT.